The rows below give T cell receptor beta chains drawn from one sample of a study of glioma-infiltrating T cells. TCRdb analysed the multiplex PCR reads with MiXCR anew, one entry per CDR3 protein. The sample yields under 150,000 distinct CDR3 sequences, roughly two fifths seen once. The sample taken for sequencing was glioma tissue, nonneoplastic brain tissue, or PBMCs (not recorded which). These receptors were obtained from a human donor with low-grade glioma or glioblastoma, undergoing nonglioma brain surgery, or in good health (not recorded which). Each CDR3 is given with its conserved first and last residue. D genes are given only for firm matches. Clone size is stated in some rows and not others, as once, few, many or a class when expanded.

. | TRBJ1-3 | . | TRBV10-3 | TGTGCCACCATCAACAGCCTTATCAACTCTGGAAACACCATATATTTT | CATINSLINSGNTIYF
many | TRBJ2-3 | . | TRBV20-1 | TGCACCGCCGGCTGGACAGATACGCAGTATTTT | CTAGWTDTQYF
. | TRBJ2-1 | TRBD2 | TRBV10-3 | TGTGCCATCCGTAGCGGGAGGTCGGGCAATGAGCAGTTCTTC | CAIRSGRSGNEQFF
few | TRBJ2-3 | TRBD2 | TRBV28 | TGTGCCAGCAGTTTATATCTGGGGGAGGGGTTCACAGATACGCAGTATTTT | CASSLYLGEGFTDTQYF
once | TRBJ1-5 | . | TRBV4-2 | TGTGCCAGCAGCTGGACGGATAATCAGCCCCAGCATTTT | CASSWTDNQPQHF
. | TRBJ1-2 | . | TRBV6-1 | TGTGCCAGCATAGACCCGACGGGAGGGGATGCAAACTATGGCTACACCTTC | CASIDPTGGDANYGYTF
. | TRBJ1-1 | TRBD1 | TRBV11-3 | TGTGCCAGCAGCTCGACAGGGAGCACTGAAGCTTTCTTT | CASSSTGSTEAFF
few | TRBJ2-3 | TRBD2 | TRBV6-1 | TGTGCCAGCAGTGAAGGGGGACTAGCGGCAGATACGCAGTATTTT | CASSEGGLAADTQYF
few | TRBJ1-1 | . | TRBV28 | TGTGCCAGCTCCCCATACAGGATGCAGATTGAAGCTTTCTTT | CASSPYRMQIEAFF
. | TRBJ2-2 | . | TRBV10-2 | TGTGCCAGCCGGGGGCCCGGGGAGCTGTTTTTT | CASRGPGELFF
large | TRBJ2-7 | TRBD2 | TRBV27 | TGTGCCAGCAGTTTTACGGGAGGGCCTGTCGAGCAGTACTTC | CASSFTGGPVEQYF
. | TRBJ1-5 | TRBD1 | TRBV19 | TGTGCCAGTAGTATTGGACAGGATAGCAATCAGCCCCAGCATTTT | CASSIGQDSNQPQHF
. | TRBJ2-2 | . | TRBV27 | TGTGCCAGCAGTCCCATAGTGGGGACCGGGGAGCTGTTTTTT | CASSPIVGTGELFF
. | TRBJ2-3 | TRBD2 | TRBV29-1 | TGCAGCGTCGGGACTAGCGTCACAGATACGCAGTATTTT | CSVGTSVTDTQYF
. | TRBJ1-2 | . | TRBV7-2 | TGTGCCAGCAGCTTAGTTGACAAAAACTATGGCTACACCTTC | CASSLVDKNYGYTF
. | TRBJ2-1 | . | TRBV4-1 | TGCGCCAGCAGCCAAGATAACTGGCCAGTCCTTTTGAATGAGCAGTTCTTC | CASSQDNWPVLLNEQFF
few | TRBJ2-1 | . | TRBV6-5 | TGTGCCAGCAGTTACGAGACCGGGGATGAGCAGTTCTTC | CASSYETGDEQFF
once | TRBJ2-1 | TRBD1 | TRBV6-2/TRBV6-3 | TGTGCCAGCAGCACAGACAGGGCGGCCTACAATGAGCAGTTCTTC | CASSTDRAAYNEQFF
. | TRBJ2-5 | . | TRBV7-2 | TGTGCCAGCAGCCCTCCCGGCGGAACCCAGTACTTC | CASSPPGGTQYF
. | TRBJ1-2 | . | TRBV29-1 | TGCAGCGTTGGGGGGGGCTACACCTTC | CSVGGGYTF
. | TRBJ1-1 | . | TRBV10-3 | TGTGCCATCAGAACAGGGTTAACTGAAGCTTTCTTT | CAIRTGLTEAFF
. | TRBJ1-2 | . | TRBV28 | TGTGCCAGCACCACCAGGGTGAACGGCTACACCTTC | CASTTRVNGYTF
few | TRBJ2-1 | TRBD2 | TRBV20-1 | TGCAGTGCGCTTGGGGGAGCGGGAGGGAGAAATGAGCAGTTCTTC | CSALGGAGGRNEQFF
few | TRBJ1-2 | . | TRBV4-1 | TGCGCCAGCAGCCAAGATAGCGCAACCAATGGCTACACCTTC | CASSQDSATNGYTF